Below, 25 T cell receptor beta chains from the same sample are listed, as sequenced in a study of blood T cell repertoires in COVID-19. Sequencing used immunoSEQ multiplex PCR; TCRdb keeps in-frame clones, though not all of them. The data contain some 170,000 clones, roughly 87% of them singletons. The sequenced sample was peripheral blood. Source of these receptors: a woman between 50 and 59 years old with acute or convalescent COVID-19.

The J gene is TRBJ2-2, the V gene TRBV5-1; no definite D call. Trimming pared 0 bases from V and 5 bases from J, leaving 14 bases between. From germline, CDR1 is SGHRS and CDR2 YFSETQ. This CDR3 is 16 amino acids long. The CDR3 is CASSLGPSTRTGELFF. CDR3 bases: TGCGCCAGCAGCTTGGGCCCCTCCACGAGAACCGGGGAGCTGTTTTTT.

CDR3 bases: TGTGCCAGCAGTCCTACAAGGGGTTCAGGAAACACCATATATTTT. Its translation is CASSPTRGSGNTIYF. The chain has TRBV7-2 and TRBJ1-3, with D maybe TRBD1 (5 bases). Per germline, CDR1 SGHTA and CDR2 FQGNSA. The CDR3 has 15 residues. Between the trimmed V and J ends, which lost 6 bases and 4 bases, there was a span of 16 bases. The full variable domain, in which reference TRBV7-2 and TRBJ1-3 provide the parts outside the CDR3, is GAGVSQSPSNKVTEKGKDVELRCDPISGHTALYWYRQSLGQGLEFLIYFQGNSAPDKSGLPSDRFSAERTGGSVSTLTIQRTQQEDSAVYLCASSPTRGSGNTIYFGEGSWLTVV.

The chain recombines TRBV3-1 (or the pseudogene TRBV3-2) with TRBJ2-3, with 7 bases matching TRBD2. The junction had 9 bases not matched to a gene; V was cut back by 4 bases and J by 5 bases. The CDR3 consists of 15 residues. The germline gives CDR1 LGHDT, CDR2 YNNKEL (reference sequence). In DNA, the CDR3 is TGTGCCAGCAGCCGCCAGGCGGGGGAGTTAGATACGCAGTATTTT. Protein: CASSRQAGELDTQYF.

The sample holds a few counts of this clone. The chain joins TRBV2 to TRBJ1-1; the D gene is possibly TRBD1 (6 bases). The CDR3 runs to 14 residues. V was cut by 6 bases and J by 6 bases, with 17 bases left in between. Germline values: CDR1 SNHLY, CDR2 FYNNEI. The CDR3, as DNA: TGTGCCAGCAGGGACAGCGATCAGATGGCTGAAGCTTTCTTT. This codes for CASRDSDQMAEAFF.

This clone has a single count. For the CDR3, the DNA is TGTGCCAGCAGCGCTCCGGGGACTCCAGATACGCAGTATTTT. Amino acids: CASSAPGTPDTQYF. This rearrangement joins TRBV9 to TRBJ2-3; the D gene is possibly TRBD2 (6 bases). Trimming removed 3 bases from V and 4 bases from J, with 12 bases in between. The germline V gene has CDR1 SGDLS and CDR2 YYNGEE. This CDR3 spans 14 amino acids.

This chain's CDR3 is CASSLGGVLGDTQYF. Written as DNA, the CDR3 is TGCGCCAGCAGCTTAGGCGGGGTTTTGGGAGATACGCAGTATTTT. V gene TRBV5-1 combines with J gene TRBJ2-3, with a weak D call TRBD2 (6 bases). Trimming removed 2 bases at V and 5 bases at J, with 15 bases between. Germline assignment: CDR1 SGHRS and CDR2 YFSETQ. The CDR3 covers 15 residues.

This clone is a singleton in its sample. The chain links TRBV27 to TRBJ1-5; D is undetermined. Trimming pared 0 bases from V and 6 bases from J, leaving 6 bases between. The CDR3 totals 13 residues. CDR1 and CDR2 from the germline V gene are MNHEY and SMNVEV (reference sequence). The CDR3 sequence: CASSLSVSQPQHF. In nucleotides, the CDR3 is TGTGCCAGCAGTTTATCGGTTAGTCAGCCCCAGCATTTT.

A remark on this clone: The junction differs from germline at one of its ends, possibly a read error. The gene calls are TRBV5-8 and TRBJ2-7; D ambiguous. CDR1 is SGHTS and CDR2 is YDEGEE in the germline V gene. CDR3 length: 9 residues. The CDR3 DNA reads TGTGCCAGCAGCGTTACTAAGGACTTC. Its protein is CASSVTKDF.

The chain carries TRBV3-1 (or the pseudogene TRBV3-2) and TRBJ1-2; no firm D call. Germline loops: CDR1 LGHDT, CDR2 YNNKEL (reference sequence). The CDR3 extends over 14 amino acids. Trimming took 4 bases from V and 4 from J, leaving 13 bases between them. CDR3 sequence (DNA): TGTGCCAGCAGCCCGATGCTGGGGAGCTATGGCTACACCTTC. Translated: CASSPMLGSYGYTF.

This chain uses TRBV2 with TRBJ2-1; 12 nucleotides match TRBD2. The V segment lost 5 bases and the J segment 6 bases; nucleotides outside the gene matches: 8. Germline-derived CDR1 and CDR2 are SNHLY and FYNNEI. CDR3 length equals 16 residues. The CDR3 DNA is TGTGCCAGCAGTAGGGGCTCTAGCGGGGGGGCCAATGAGCAGTTCTTC. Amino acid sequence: CASSRGSSGGANEQFF.

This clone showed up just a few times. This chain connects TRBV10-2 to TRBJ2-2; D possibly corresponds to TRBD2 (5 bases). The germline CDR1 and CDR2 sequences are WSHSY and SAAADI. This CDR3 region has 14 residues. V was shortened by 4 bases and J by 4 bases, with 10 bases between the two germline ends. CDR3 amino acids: CASSGAGSTGELFF. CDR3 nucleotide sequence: TGCGCCAGCAGTGGTGCGGGTAGCACCGGGGAGCTGTTTTTT.

The DNA for the CDR3 is TGTGCCAGCAGCAGGGGGCCGAACACTGAAGCTTTCTTT. Amino acid sequence: CASSRGPNTEAFF. The chain carries TRBV12-3 or TRBV12-4 and TRBJ1-1; 8 bases are a match to TRBD1. This CDR3 comprises 13 residues. V lost 6 bases and J lost 1; bases outside the gene matches: 1.

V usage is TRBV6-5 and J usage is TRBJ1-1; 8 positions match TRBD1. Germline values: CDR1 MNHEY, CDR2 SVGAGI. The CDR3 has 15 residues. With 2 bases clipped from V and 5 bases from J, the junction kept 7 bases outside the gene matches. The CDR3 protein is CASSYGTGGYTEAFF. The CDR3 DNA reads TGTGCCAGCAGTTACGGGACAGGAGGGTATACTGAAGCTTTCTTT.

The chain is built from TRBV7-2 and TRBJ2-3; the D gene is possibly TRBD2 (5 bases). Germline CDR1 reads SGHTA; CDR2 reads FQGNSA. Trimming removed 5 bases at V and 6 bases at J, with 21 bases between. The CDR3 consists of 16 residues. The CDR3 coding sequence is TGTGCCAGCAGCCCAGGATCCAGAGGGAATTATGATACGCAGTATTTT. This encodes CASSPGSRGNYDTQYF.

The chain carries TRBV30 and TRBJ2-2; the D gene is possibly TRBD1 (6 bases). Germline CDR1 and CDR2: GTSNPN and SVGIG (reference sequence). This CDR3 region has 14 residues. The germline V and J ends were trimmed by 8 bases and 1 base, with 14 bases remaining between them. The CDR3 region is CAIDRHLNTGELFF. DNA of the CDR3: TGTGCCATCGACAGGCACTTGAACACCGGGGAGCTGTTTTTT.

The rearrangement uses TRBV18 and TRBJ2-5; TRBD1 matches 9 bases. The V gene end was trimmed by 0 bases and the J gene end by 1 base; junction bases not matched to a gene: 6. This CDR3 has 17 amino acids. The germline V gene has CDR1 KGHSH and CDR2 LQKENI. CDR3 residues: CASSPPRTGVIQETQYF. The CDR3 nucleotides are TGTGCCAGCTCACCACCACGGACAGGGGTAATCCAAGAGACCCAGTACTTC.

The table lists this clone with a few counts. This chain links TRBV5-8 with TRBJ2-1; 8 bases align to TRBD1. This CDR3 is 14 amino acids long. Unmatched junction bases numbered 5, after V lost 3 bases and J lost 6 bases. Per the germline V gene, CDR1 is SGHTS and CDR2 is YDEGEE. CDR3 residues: CASSYGQGTNEQFF. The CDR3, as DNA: TGTGCCAGCAGCTATGGACAGGGTACCAATGAGCAGTTCTTC.

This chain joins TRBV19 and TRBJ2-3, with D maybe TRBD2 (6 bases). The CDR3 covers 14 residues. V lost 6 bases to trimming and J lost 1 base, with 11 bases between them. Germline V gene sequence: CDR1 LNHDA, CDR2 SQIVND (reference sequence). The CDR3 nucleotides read TGTGCCAGTAGCCCGGGGACTGGCACAGATACGCAGTATTTT. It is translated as CASSPGTGTDTQYF.

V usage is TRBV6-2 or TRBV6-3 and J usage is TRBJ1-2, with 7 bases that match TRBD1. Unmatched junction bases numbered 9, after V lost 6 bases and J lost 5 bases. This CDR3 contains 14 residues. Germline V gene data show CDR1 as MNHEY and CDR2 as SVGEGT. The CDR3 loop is CASSPPGTAYGYTF. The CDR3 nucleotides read TGTGCCAGCAGCCCACCAGGGACAGCTTATGGCTACACCTTC.

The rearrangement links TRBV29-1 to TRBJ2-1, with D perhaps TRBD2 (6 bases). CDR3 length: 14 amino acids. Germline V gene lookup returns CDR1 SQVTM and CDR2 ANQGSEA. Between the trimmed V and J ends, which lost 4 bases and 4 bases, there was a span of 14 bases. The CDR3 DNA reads TGCAGCGTTGTATGGGGACTGCAGTACAATGAGCAGTTCTTC. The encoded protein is CSVVWGLQYNEQFF.

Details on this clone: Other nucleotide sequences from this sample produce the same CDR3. The CDR3 coding sequence is TGTGCCACCAGTGATTCACGGGACAGGGGTGGCGAGACCCAGTACTTC. As protein: CATSDSRDRGGETQYF. The chain carries TRBV24-1 and TRBJ2-5, with TRBD1 matching over 10 bases. After removal of 2 bases from V and 5 bases from J, the junction contained 7 bases not matched to a gene. Per the germline V gene, CDR1 is KGHDR and CDR2 is SFDVKD. CDR3 length: 16 residues.

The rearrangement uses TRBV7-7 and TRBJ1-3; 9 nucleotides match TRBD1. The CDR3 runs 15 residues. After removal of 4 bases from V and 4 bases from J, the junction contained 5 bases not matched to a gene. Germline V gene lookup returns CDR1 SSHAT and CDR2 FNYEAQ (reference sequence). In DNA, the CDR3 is TGTGCCAGCAGCTCCGGGACAGGGTCCGGAAACACCATATATTTT. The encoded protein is CASSSGTGSGNTIYF.

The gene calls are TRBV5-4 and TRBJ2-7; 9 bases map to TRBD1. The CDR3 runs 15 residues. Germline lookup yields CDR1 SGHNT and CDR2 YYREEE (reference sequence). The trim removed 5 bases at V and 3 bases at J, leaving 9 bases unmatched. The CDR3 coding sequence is TGTGCCAGCAGTTCTACCGGGACAGGGTACTACGAGCAGTACTTC. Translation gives CASSSTGTGYYEQYF.

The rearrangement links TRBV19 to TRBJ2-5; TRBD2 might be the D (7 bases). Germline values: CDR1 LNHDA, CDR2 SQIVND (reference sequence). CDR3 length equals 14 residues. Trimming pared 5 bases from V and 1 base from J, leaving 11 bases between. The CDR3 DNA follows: TGTGCCAGTAGTGCGGGGGCCCCCCAAGAGACCCAGTACTTC. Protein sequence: CASSAGAPQETQYF.

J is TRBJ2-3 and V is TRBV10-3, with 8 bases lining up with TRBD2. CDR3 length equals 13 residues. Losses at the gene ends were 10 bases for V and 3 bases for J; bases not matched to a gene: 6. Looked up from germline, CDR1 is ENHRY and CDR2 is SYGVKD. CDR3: CATWSGRTDTQYF. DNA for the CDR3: TGTGCCACATGGAGCGGGAGAACAGATACGCAGTATTTT.